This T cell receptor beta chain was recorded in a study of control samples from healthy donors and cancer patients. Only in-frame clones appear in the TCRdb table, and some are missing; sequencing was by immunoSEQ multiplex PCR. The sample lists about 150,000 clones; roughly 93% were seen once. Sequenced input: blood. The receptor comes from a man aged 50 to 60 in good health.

Written as DNA, the CDR3 is TGCAGCGTTGTTTGGGCCTACAATGAGCAGTTCTTC. Protein: CSVVWAYNEQFF. This sequence joins TRBV29-1 and TRBJ2-1; D unclear. The CDR3 contains 12 residues. CDR1 and CDR2 (germline): SQVTM, ANQGSEA. V lost 4 bases and J 2 bases, leaving 6 bases between the germline ends.